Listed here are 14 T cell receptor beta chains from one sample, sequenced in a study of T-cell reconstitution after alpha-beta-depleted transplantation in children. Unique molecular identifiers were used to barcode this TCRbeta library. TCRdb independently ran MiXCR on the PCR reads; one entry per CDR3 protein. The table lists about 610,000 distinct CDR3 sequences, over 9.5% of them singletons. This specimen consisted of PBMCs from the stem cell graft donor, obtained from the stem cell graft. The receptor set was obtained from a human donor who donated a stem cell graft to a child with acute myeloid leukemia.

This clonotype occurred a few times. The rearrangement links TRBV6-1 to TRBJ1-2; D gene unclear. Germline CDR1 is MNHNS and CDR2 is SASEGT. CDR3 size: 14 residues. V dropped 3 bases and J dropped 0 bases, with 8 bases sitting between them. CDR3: CASSDGRSNYGYTF. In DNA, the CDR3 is TGTGCCAGCAGTGACGGTCGTTCTAACTATGGCTACACCTTC.

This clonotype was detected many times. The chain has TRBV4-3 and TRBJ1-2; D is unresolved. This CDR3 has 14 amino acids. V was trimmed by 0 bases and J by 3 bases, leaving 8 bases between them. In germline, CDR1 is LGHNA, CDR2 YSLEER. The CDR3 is CASSQERVDYGYTF. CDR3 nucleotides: TGCGCCAGCAGCCAAGAACGGGTGGACTATGGCTACACCTTC.

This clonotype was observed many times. In DNA form, the CDR3 reads TGCAGTGCTAGAGAAGGCACGGCTGGGGGTACTGAAGCTTTCTTT. Its translation: CSAREGTAGGTEAFF. J is TRBJ1-1 and V is TRBV20-1; a weak D match, TRBD1 (5 bases). CDR3 length: 15 amino acids. Germline V lookup: CDR1 DFQATT, CDR2 SNEGSKA (reference sequence). The V end lost 0 bases, the J end lost 5 bases, and 16 bases lay between the germline ends.

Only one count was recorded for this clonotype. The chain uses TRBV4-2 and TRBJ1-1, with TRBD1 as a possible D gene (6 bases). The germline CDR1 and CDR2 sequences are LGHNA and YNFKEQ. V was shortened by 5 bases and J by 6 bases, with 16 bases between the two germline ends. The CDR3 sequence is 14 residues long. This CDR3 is CASSFTGGEPEAFF. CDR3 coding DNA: TGTGCCAGCAGCTTCACCGGGGGCGAGCCTGAAGCTTTCTTT.

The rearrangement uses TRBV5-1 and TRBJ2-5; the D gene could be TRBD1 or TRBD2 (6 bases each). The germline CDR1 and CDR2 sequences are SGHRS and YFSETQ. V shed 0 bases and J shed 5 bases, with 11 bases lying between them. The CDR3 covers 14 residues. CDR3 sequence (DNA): TGCGCCAGCAGCTTGGCCGGGGGCGCTGAGACCCAGTACTTC. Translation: CASSLAGGAETQYF.

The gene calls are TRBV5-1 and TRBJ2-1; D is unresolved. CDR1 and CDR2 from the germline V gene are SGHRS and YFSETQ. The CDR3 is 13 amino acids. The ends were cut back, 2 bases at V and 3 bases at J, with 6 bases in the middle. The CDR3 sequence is CASSFEIYNEQFF. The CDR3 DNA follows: TGCGCCAGCAGCTTCGAAATCTACAATGAGCAGTTCTTC.

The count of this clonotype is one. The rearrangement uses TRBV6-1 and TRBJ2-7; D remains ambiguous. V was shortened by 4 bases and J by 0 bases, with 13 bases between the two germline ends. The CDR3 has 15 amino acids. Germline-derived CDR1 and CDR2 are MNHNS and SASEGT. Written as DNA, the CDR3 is TGTGCCAGCAGTGCATTAACAGTGAACTCCTACGAGCAGTACTTC. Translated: CASSALTVNSYEQYF.

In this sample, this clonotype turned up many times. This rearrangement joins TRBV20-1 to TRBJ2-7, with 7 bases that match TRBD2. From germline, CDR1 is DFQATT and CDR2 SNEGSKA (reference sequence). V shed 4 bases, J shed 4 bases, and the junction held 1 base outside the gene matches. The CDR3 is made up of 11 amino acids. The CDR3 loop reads CSATGGYEQYF. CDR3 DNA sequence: TGCAGTGCTACGGGAGGATACGAGCAGTACTTC.

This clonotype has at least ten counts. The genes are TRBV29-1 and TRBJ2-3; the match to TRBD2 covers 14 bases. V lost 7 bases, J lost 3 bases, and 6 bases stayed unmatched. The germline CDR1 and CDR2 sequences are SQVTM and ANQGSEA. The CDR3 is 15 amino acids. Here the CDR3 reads CSAIGTSGRTDTQYF. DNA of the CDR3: TGCAGCGCCATAGGGACTAGCGGGAGAACAGATACGCAGTATTTT.

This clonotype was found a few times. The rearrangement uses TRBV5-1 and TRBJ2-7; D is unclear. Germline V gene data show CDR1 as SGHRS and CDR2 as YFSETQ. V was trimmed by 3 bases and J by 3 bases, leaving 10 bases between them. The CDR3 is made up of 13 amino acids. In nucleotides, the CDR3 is TGCGCCAGCAGCTCAGAGGTCAGCTACGAGCAGTACTTC. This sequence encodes CASSSEVSYEQYF. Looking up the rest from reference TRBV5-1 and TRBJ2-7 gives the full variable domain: KAGVTQTPRYLIKTRGQQVTLSCSPISGHRSVSWYQQTPGQGLQFLFEYFSETQRNKGNFPGRFSGRQFSNSRSEMNVSTLELGDSALYLCASSSEVSYEQYFGPGTRLTVT.

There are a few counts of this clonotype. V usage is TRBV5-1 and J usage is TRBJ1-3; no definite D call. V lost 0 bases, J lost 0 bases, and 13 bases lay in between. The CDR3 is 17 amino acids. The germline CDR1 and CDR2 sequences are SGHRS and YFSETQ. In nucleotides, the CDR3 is TGCGCCAGCAGCTTGGAATGGGGATTCGGCTCTGGAAACACCATATATTTT. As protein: CASSLEWGFGSGNTIYF.

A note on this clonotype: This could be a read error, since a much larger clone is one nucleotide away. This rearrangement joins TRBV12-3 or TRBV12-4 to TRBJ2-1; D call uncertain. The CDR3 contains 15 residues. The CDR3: CASSSLGSSYNERFF. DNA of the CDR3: TGTGCCAGCAGCTCCCTGGGTAGCTCCTACAATGAGCGGTTCTTC.

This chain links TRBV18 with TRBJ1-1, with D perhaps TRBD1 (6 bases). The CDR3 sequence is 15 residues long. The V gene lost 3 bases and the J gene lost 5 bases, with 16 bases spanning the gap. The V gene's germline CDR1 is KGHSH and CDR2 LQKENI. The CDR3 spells CASSPNTQGGTEAFF. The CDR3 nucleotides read TGTGCCAGCTCACCCAATACACAGGGCGGTACTGAAGCTTTCTTT.

CDR3 sequence reads: CASRATGDNSPLHF. The DNA of the CDR3 is TGTGCCAGCAGGGCGACAGGGGATAATTCACCCCTCCACTTT. The chain has TRBV27 and TRBJ1-6; the match to TRBD1 covers 8 bases. The germline CDR1 and CDR2 sequences are MNHEY and SMNVEV (reference sequence). Trimming took 6 bases from V and 5 from J; bases not matched to a gene: 3. The CDR3 runs to 14 residues.